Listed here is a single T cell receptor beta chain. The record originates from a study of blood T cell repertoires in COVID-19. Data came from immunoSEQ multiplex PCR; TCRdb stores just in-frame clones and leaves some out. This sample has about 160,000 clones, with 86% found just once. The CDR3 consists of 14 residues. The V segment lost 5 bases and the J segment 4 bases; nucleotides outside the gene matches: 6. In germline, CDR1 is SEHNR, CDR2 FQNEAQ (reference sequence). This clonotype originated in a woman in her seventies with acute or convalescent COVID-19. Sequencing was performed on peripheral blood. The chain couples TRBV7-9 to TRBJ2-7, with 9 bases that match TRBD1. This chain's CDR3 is CASSARDRVYEQYF. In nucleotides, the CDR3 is TGTGCCAGCAGCGCCCGGGACAGGGTATACGAGCAGTACTTC.